The 21 T cell receptor beta chains given below trace back to one sample, sequenced in a study of OX40 agonist ivuxolimab in advanced cancers. Repertoires were generated with immunoSEQ multiplex PCR, while TCRdb's copy carries only in-frame clones and drops some. The sample includes more than 20,000 clones, under 75% of them seen just once. This material consisted of CD4+ or CD8+ T cells sorted from blood, taken in a trial of the OX40 agonist ivuxolimab. Receptors originate from an adult with an advanced solid tumor such as melanoma, head and neck, liver or kidney cancer.

V gene TRBV4-1 combines with J gene TRBJ2-4; 11 bases match TRBD2. Germline V gene data show CDR1 as MGHRA and CDR2 as YSYEKL. This CDR3 spans 20 amino acids. V lost 0 bases to trimming and J lost 1 base; unmatched junction nucleotides: 11. The chain's CDR3 is CASSQEGLAGGRVAKNIQYF. The CDR3 nucleotides are TGCGCCAGCAGCCAAGAAGGGCTAGCGGGGGGCCGAGTGGCCAAAAACATTCAGTACTTC.

The V call is TRBV28, the J call TRBJ2-6; 7 bases agree with TRBD1. In germline, CDR1 is MDHEN, CDR2 SYDVKM. The V segment lost 6 bases and the J segment 4 bases; nucleotides outside the gene matches: 9. The CDR3 length is 16 residues. This CDR3 reads CASSSTGLRGANVLTF. In DNA form, the CDR3 reads TGTGCCAGCAGCTCGACAGGGTTGCGAGGGGCCAACGTCCTGACTTTC. Full variable domain (remainder filled in from reference TRBV28 and TRBJ2-6): DVKVTQSSRYLVKRTGEKVFLECVQDMDHENMFWYRQDPGLGLRLIYFSYDVKMKEKGDIPEGYSVSREKKERFSLILESASTNQTSMYLCASSSTGLRGANVLTFGAGSRLTVL.

The genes are TRBV6-4 and TRBJ2-3; D is possibly TRBD2 (6 bases). The germline V gene has CDR1 MRHNA and CDR2 SNTAGT. This CDR3 contains 15 residues. V was cut by 0 bases and J by 0 bases, with 7 bases left in between. The CDR3 nucleotides read TGTGCCAGCAGTGACTCACTAGCTAGCACAGATACGCAGTATTTT. Residues: CASSDSLASTDTQYF.

The chain employs TRBV6-6 and TRBJ2-5; 10 bases match TRBD1. CDR3 length: 16 amino acids. The trim removed 2 bases at V and 3 bases at J, leaving 6 bases unmatched. Germline CDR1 MNHNY, CDR2 SVGAGI (reference sequence). CDR3 bases: TGTGCCAGCAGTTACCTGGGGACAGGGGTAGAAGAGACCCAGTACTTC. Translating it yields CASSYLGTGVEETQYF.

This chain links TRBV5-1 with TRBJ2-1, with D uncertain. Germline CDR1 reads SGHRS; CDR2 reads YFSETQ. V was trimmed by 0 bases and J by 0 bases, leaving 7 bases between them. This CDR3 is built from 15 residues. The CDR3 reads CASSLEAGSYNEQFF. In DNA form, the CDR3 reads TGCGCCAGCAGCTTGGAGGCAGGCTCCTACAATGAGCAGTTCTTC. The full variable domain, in which reference TRBV5-1 and TRBJ2-1 provide the parts outside the CDR3, is KAGVTQTPRYLIKTRGQQVTLSCSPISGHRSVSWYQQTPGQGLQFLFEYFSETQRNKGNFPGRFSGRQFSNSRSEMNVSTLELGDSALYLCASSLEAGSYNEQFFGPGTRLTVL.

In this sample, this clone turned up a few times. The chain couples TRBV30 to TRBJ1-1, with D uncertain. Germline loops: CDR1 GTSNPN, CDR2 SVGIG (reference sequence). The length of the CDR3 is 14 residues. The V and J ends lost 3 bases and 0 bases respectively, with 11 bases between them. The CDR3 region has the DNA TGTGCCTGGAGCGCTATGATACTGAACACTGAAGCTTTCTTT. Protein sequence: CAWSAMILNTEAFF.

CDR3 in DNA: TGTGCCAGCAGCCTCCAGGGGACAGGCTCCTACGAGCAGTACTTC. Its translation: CASSLQGTGSYEQYF. This rearrangement joins TRBV7-9 to TRBJ2-7; the match to TRBD1 covers 8 bases. The CDR3 loop spans 15 amino acids. The V gene's germline CDR1 is SEHNR and CDR2 FQNEAQ (reference sequence). With 5 bases clipped from V and 0 bases from J, the junction kept 6 bases outside the gene matches.

This clone was detected only once. The CDR3 reads CASSPLGLEAFF. The DNA of the CDR3 is TGTGCCAGCAGTCCCCTGGGGCTTGAAGCTTTCTTT. The rearrangement links TRBV7-9 to TRBJ1-1, with D perhaps matching TRBD1 (5 bases). The V gene's germline CDR1 is SEHNR and CDR2 FQNEAQ (reference sequence). The CDR3 is 12 residues long. V was shortened by 6 bases and J by 7 bases, with 12 bases between the two germline ends.

V and J are TRBV9 and TRBJ2-1; 7 nucleotides match TRBD2. Germline loops: CDR1 SGDLS, CDR2 YYNGEE. V was clipped by 4 bases and J by 7 bases; unmatched bases: 14. The CDR3 is 16 residues long. The CDR3 nucleotides are TGTGCCAGCAGCCCCCCAGCGGGGAAGGAGCTTAATGAGCAGTTCTTC. It encodes CASSPPAGKELNEQFF.

V is TRBV19 and J is TRBJ2-1, with 11 bases that match TRBD1. The CDR3 contains 15 residues. In germline, CDR1 is LNHDA, CDR2 SQIVND (reference sequence). Trimming cost V 3 bases and J 4 bases; bases outside gene matches: 2. The chain's CDR3 is CASSMGTGGYNEQFF. CDR3 DNA sequence: TGTGCCAGTAGTATGGGGACAGGGGGTTACAATGAGCAGTTCTTC.

This chain connects TRBV4-3 to TRBJ2-4; unclear D gene. There are 15 residues in the CDR3. V lost 0 bases and J 0 bases, leaving 6 bases between the germline ends. Germline CDR1 and CDR2: LGHNA and YSLEER. CDR3 DNA sequence: TGCGCCAGCAGCCAAGAAAGCCTAGCCAAAAACATTCAGTACTTC. Amino acid sequence: CASSQESLAKNIQYF.

The CDR3 is CASSLVVSDTQYF. CDR3 DNA: TGTGCCAGCAGCTTAGTTGTCTCCGATACGCAGTATTTT. This rearrangement joins TRBV11-2 to TRBJ2-3; no reliable D call. The CDR3 totals 13 residues. CDR1 SGHAT and CDR2 FQNNGV come from the germline V gene. The V and J ends lost 1 base and 6 bases respectively, with 8 bases between them.

The chain recombines TRBV30 with TRBJ1-1; a possible D gene is TRBD1 (6 bases). CDR3 length: 14 amino acids. CDR1 is GTSNPN and CDR2 is SVGIG in the germline V gene (reference sequence). The V end was cut by 0 bases, the J end by 5 bases, with 13 bases between. The CDR3 DNA reads as TGTGCCTGGAGTGTAGGTCAGGGGCGGACTGAAGCTTTCTTT. It specifies CAWSVGQGRTEAFF.

The chain carries TRBV11-2 and TRBJ1-2; 9 bases are a match to TRBD1. The germline V gene encodes CDR1 SGHAT and CDR2 FQNNGV. Trimming at V came to 6 bases and at J to 8 bases, leaving 10 bases not matched to a gene. This CDR3 contains 14 residues. The CDR3 here is CASSRPGQGQGYTF. CDR3 in DNA: TGTGCCAGCAGTCGTCCGGGACAGGGCCAAGGCTACACCTTC.

V is TRBV19 and J is TRBJ1-4, with 9 bases aligning to TRBD1. CDR1 is LNHDA and CDR2 is SQIVND in the germline V gene (reference sequence). V shed 5 bases, J shed 7 bases, and the junction held 5 bases outside the gene matches. The CDR3 loop spans 14 amino acids. The CDR3 DNA reads as TGTGCCAGTAGTGTGGACAGGGGTCGTGAAAAACTGTTTTTT. This gives the protein CASSVDRGREKLFF.

V usage is TRBV7-3 and J usage is TRBJ1-2, with D perhaps TRBD1 (5 bases). CDR1 and CDR2 from the germline V gene are SGHTA and FQGTGA. The CDR3 runs to 14 residues. Trimming removed 5 bases from V and 7 bases from J, with 17 bases in between. As DNA, the CDR3 is TGTGCCAGCAGCCCCTTGGAGGGGCCTGTTGGCTACACCTTC. Amino acids: CASSPLEGPVGYTF.

V is TRBV29-1 and J is TRBJ2-2, with 13 nucleotides matching TRBD2. From germline, CDR1 is SQVTM and CDR2 ANQGSEA. V shed 5 bases and J 7 bases; nucleotides not matched to a gene: 10. The CDR3 runs 16 residues. CDR3 in amino acids: CSVRGLAGDSGGELFF. Here the CDR3 DNA reads TGCAGCGTTCGTGGACTAGCGGGGGACTCCGGCGGGGAGCTGTTTTTT.

The rearrangement links TRBV9 to TRBJ2-3; 8 bases match TRBD2. This CDR3 has 15 amino acids. V gave up 2 bases and J gave up 4 bases; unmatched junction bases: 6. Germline CDR1 is SGDLS and CDR2 is YYNGEE. The CDR3 protein is CASSVGRGAPDTQYF. CDR3 coding DNA: TGTGCCAGCAGCGTCGGGCGGGGGGCCCCAGATACGCAGTATTTT.

The table lists this clone with a count of one. The J gene is TRBJ2-2, the V gene TRBV11-2; 12 bases line up with TRBD2. This CDR3 is 17 amino acids long. Germline loops: CDR1 SGHAT, CDR2 FQNNGV. V dropped 3 bases and J dropped 5; count of bases not matched to a gene: 7. The CDR3 region has the DNA TGTGCCAGCAGCTTCCCTAGCGGGGGGGCCAGGACCGGGGAGCTGTTTTTT. Amino acids: CASSFPSGGARTGELFF.

The chain carries TRBV6-1 and TRBJ1-5; no firm D call. The germline gives CDR1 MNHNS, CDR2 SASEGT. Trimming shortened V by 6 bases and J by 9 bases, and 15 bases separated the two germline ends. The CDR3 length is 13 residues. This chain's CDR3 is CASSLGLGTPQHF. As DNA, the CDR3 is TGTGCCAGCAGCTTAGGGCTGGGAACGCCCCAGCATTTT.

This clone was seen once. V and J are TRBV19 and TRBJ2-1; D is ambiguous. Trimming cost V 4 bases and J 0 bases, with 13 bases left between them. Germline loops: CDR1 LNHDA, CDR2 SQIVND (reference sequence). The CDR3 has 16 amino acids. CDR3 nucleotides: TGTGCCAGTAGTAACCCCAAGGTTAGCTCCTACAATGAGCAGTTCTTC. This translates into CASSNPKVSSYNEQFF.